This TCR beta chain derives from a study of blood T cell repertoires in COVID-19. Whole-study context: Acute and convalescent COVID-19 specimens originated in the United States, Italy and Spain. T cells, B-cell-depleted T cells, or PBMCs supplied cDNA or gDNA.

In the source study's methods: Reference gene primers were amplified, and this amplification served to estimate nucleated cell counts. Here immunoSEQ multiplex PCR was the method, and the copy in TCRdb shows in-frame clones only, minus some. D and trimming come from the DNA, and the V and J calls and clone size come from that table. The table includes approximately 67,000 clones, 91% detected once. This CDR3 spans 16 amino acids. Germline CDR1 is SGDLS and CDR2 is YYNGEE. J gave up 3 bases and V 6 bases, and 8 bases lay outside the gene matches. The sample was peripheral blood. This rearrangement joins TRBV9 to TRBJ2-5; 13 bases are shared with TRBD2. This clonotype originated in an older woman with active COVID-19. This CDR3 is CASNPGLAGPKETQYF. CDR3 bases: TGTGCCAGCAACCCGGGACTAGCGGGACCTAAAGAGACCCAGTACTTC.